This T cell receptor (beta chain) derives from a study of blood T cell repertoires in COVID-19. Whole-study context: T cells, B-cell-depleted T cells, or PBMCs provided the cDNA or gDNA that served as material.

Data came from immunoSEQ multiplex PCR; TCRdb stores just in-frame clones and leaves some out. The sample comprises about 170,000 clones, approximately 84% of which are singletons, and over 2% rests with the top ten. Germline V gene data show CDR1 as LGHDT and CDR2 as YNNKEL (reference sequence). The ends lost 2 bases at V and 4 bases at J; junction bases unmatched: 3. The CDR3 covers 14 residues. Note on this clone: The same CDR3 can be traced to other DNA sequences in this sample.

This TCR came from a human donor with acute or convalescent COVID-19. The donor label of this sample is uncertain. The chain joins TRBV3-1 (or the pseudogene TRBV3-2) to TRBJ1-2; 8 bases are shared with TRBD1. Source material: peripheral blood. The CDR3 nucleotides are TGTGCCAGCAGCCAATCAACAGGGGGCTATGGCTACACCTTC. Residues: CASSQSTGGYGYTF.